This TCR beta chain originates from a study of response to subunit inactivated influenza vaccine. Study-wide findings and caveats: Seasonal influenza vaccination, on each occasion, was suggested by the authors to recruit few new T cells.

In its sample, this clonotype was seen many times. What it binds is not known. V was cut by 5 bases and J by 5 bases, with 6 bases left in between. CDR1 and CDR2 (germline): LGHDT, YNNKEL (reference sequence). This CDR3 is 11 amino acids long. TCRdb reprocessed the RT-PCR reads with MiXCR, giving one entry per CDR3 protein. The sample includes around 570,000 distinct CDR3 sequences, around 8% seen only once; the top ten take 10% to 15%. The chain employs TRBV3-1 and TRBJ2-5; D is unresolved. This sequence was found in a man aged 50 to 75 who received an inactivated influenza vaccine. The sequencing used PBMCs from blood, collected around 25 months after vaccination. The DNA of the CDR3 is TGTGCCAGCAGCTTGACCGAGACCCAGTACTTC. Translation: CASSLTETQYF.